The present T cell receptor (beta chain) was sequenced within a study of beta chain features in type 1 diabetes (dated by TCRdb to the late 2010s). At the level of the whole study: Mean age, gender distribution, total cell number and subset yield were not different between patients and healthy donors. Across all samples, about 110 million sorted cells were examined, and cell number per subset correlated strongly with RNA yield. In the study, TCRB repertoires of sorted circulating CD4+ T cell subsets from recently diagnosed type 1 diabetes patients were compared with those of matched healthy donors. Regulatory and stem cell-like memory subsets were obtained from only 8 patients and roughly 8 healthy donors, while naive and central memory subsets were obtained from all 30 or so donors. The full study reports these points: Because cDNA rather than genomic DNA was sequenced, highly expressing activated cells could have been over-represented, although no difference in activation and CD3 levels was found between groups. Shorter templates might have been favored by PCR, but patient and control samples were amplified and corrected together, so both groups would have been affected equally by any skew. Naive, central memory and regulatory TCRB repertoires appeared to be more alike among patients than among healthy donors. At VDJ recombination sites, patients with type 1 diabetes made fewer insertions and deleted more nucleotides, a pattern implying thymic rearrangement abnormalities. In all four CD4+ subsets, TCRB CDR3 length was moderately but significantly shorter in type 1 diabetes patients. HLA sub-analyses involved small numbers of individuals, so any influence of HLA type on TCRB rearrangement remained unresolved.

Only a few counts were recorded for this clone. No cognate antigen has been identified for it. Per-base qualities were not stored, and no clone one base away is much larger. The entire amount of isolated RNA was reverse transcribed using the High Capacity cDNA Reverse Transcription Kit, so the sequenced TCRB transcripts were expressed ones. Naive, central memory and regulatory T cell samples underwent deep immunoSEQ sequencing, averaging approximately 3.3 million total reads per sample. Sorted cells were lysed in RLT buffer and RNA was extracted with DNase-treated RNeasy Micro or Mini kits, depending on cell number. To prevent cross-contamination, every cell subset was processed on its own, while patient and healthy donor samples were processed together. The immunoSEQ multiplex PCR was used to amplify TCRB sequences from cDNA, yielding 87-bp fragments that span the CDR3 region. The amplicons were sequenced using the Illumina HiSeq platform. The original methods were these. PCR bias was corrected computationally using synthetic template baselines, and reads within Hamming distance 2 were collapsed, with unmergeable singletons discarded. By aligning reads against IMGT, V, D and J genes, CDR3 length, and insertions or deletions at six rearrangement sites were assigned. Within each subset, clonotype counts were normalized to sorted cell number, and only after that were true diversity and Gini coefficients computed with the tcR R package. The overlap coefficient, calculated on TCRB nucleotide sequences, was used to measure repertoire sharing. Out-of-frame TCRB sequences from naive cells were analyzed as a proxy for the pre-selection repertoire. TCRdb mirrors the immuneACCESS table, restricted to in-frame sequences. Some clones are absent from its copies; in checked studies, under half trace to an unresolved V gene, and the reason for the others is unknown. For V, J and clone size, that table is used; D and trimming come from the DNA. This sample is represented by some 270,000 clones; 12% to 15% of them were singletons. The ten largest clones capture more than 0.02% of the sample.

Each donor gave one peripheral blood draw, averaging roughly 100 mL, which was collected into heparinised tubes. A BD FACSAria II and a panel including CD45RO, CCR7, CD25, CD127, CD95 and CD27 were used to sort naive, central memory, regulatory and stem cell-like memory CD4+ T cells. Every sorted population had a purity above 95%. Right away, PBMCs were isolated by Lymphoprep density gradient centrifugation and were stained directly, with no culture step. So that batch effects would be minimized, each experiment stained and sorted samples in pairs, pairing one healthy donor with one patient. The V and J ends are trimmed by 3 bases and 7 bases, leaving 19 bases between them. From a lookup of the germline V gene, CDR1 and CDR2 are SGHAT and FQNNGV. The CDR3, cysteine through phenylalanine, is 15 amino acids long. Only the CDR3 part of the read is kept: 45 bases, read in frame from the first base.

Sequencing was carried out using naive CD4+ T cells from blood. This specimen's cell subset or site label, per the study, means: true naive CD4+ T cells. Recombination linked TRBV11-2 to TRBJ2-7; the D region possibly corresponds to TRBD2 (6 bases align). The receptor's source is a woman aged 40-49 years in good health. This receptor has the CDR3 CASSFGASDASEQYF. The base sequence is TGTGCCAGCAGCTTCGGCGCTAGCGATGCCTCTGAGCAGTACTTC.